The following is a T cell receptor beta chain sequence with its context. These data originate in a study of T cell changes during pregnancy in multiple sclerosis. Generated by immunoSEQ multiplex PCR, the TCRdb table keeps only in-frame clones and is missing some. The data show under 95,000 clones, roughly nine tenths seen once. This receptor was obtained from a female donor in good health, enrolled as a control in a pregnancy study. The source material was peripheral blood, sampled after pregnancy.

The CDR3 reads CASSSPSGRYEQYF. DNA for the CDR3: TGTGCCAGCAGTTCCCCTAGCGGGCGGTACGAGCAGTACTTC. The gene calls are TRBV28 and TRBJ2-7; 8 nucleotides line up with TRBD2. This CDR3 is 14 amino acids long. The germline gives CDR1 MDHEN, CDR2 SYDVKM. With V trimmed by 4 bases and J by 4 bases, 6 bases remained unmatched.